This T cell receptor beta chain was observed in a study of T cell changes during pregnancy in multiple sclerosis. TCRdb's table, derived via immunoSEQ multiplex PCR, lists solely in-frame clones and lacks some. The sample has 30,000 to 35,000 clones, around 90% seen once. Germline-derived CDR1 and CDR2 are SQVTM and ANQGSEA. This CDR3 has 11 residues. Trimming removed 3 bases at V and 4 bases at J, with 6 bases between. The material was CD8+ T cells from peripheral blood mononuclear cells, obtained before pregnancy. The receptor was derived from a female donor with multiple sclerosis, enrolled in a pregnancy study. The V and J genes are TRBV29-1 and TRBJ1-2; D gene unclear. CDR3 nucleotides: TGCAGCGTTGATAACATCTATGGCTACACCTTC. Translated, it gives CSVDNIYGYTF.